These 18 T cell receptor beta chains were sequenced from one sample in a study of blood T cells in healthy people across ages. For the second PCR, which ran for about 6 to 11 cycles, a sample-barcoded 5' primer and a J-beta primer mix were used. Each CDR3 protein gets one entry after TCRdb re-called the 5' RACE reads with MiXCR. The sample includes about 930,000 distinct CDR3 sequences, roughly 29% of them seen just once. The same sample was also studied in work on T cells of mothers and their children.

The sample consisted of blood. These receptor sequences come from a woman aged 40-49 years in good health.

This clonotype was found once. The CDR3 spells CAINQDRGNYGYTF. As DNA, the CDR3 is TGTGCCATCAATCAAGACAGGGGGAACTATGGCTACACCTTC. The chain recombines TRBV10-3 with TRBJ1-2; 9 bases match TRBD1. Germline V lookup: CDR1 ENHRY, CDR2 SYGVKD. This CDR3 has 14 amino acids. J lost 2 bases, V lost 7 bases, and 5 bases had no gene match.

This chain uses TRBV29-1 with TRBJ2-7; TRBD1 agrees at 8 bases. CDR1 and CDR2 from the germline V gene are SQVTM and ANQGSEA. The V segment lost 7 bases and the J segment 4 bases; nucleotides outside the gene matches: 12. This CDR3 is 14 amino acids long. In DNA form, the CDR3 reads TGCAGCGCCGTGGCGGGGCAGGGGGCTTACGAGCAGTACTTC. It encodes CSAVAGQGAYEQYF.

In this sample, this clonotype turned up a few times. The chain joins TRBV7-2 to TRBJ1-1, with D hard to call. With 5 bases removed from V and 0 bases from J, the gap between germline ends came to 16 bases. This CDR3 contains 16 residues. Looked up from germline, CDR1 is SGHTA and CDR2 is FQGNSA. The DNA of the CDR3 is TGTGCCAGCAGCCGATCGCCCGGACCGTTGAACACTGAAGCTTTCTTT. It translates to CASSRSPGPLNTEAFF.

Many counts were recorded for this clonotype. CDR3: CASSLGQSFYEQYF. CDR3 DNA: TGTGCCAGCAGCTTGGGACAGTCCTTCTACGAGCAGTACTTC. The V and J genes are TRBV7-9 and TRBJ2-7; TRBD1 agrees at 7 bases. The germline V gene encodes CDR1 SEHNR and CDR2 FQNEAQ (reference sequence). The CDR3 consists of 14 residues. The V segment lost 3 bases and the J segment 3 bases; nucleotides outside the gene matches: 5.

A few counts support this clonotype. V gene TRBV28 combines with J gene TRBJ1-2, with D uncertain. The germline V gene has CDR1 MDHEN and CDR2 SYDVKM. The germline V and J ends were trimmed by 3 bases and 0 bases, with 8 bases remaining between them. CDR3 length: 14 residues. The CDR3 DNA reads as TGTGCCAGCAGTTTGATGGGAGCTAACTATGGCTACACCTTC. Translation: CASSLMGANYGYTF.

The CDR3 spells CASSLGQKGAEAFF. For the CDR3, the DNA is TGTGCCAGCAGTTTAGGTCAGAAGGGGGCTGAAGCTTTCTTT. The chain couples TRBV28 to TRBJ1-1; D is perhaps TRBD1 (6 bases). The length of the CDR3 is 14 residues. V dropped 2 bases and J dropped 6 bases, with 13 bases sitting between them. Germline CDR1 reads MDHEN; CDR2 reads SYDVKM.

This clonotype showed up many times. The rearrangement uses TRBV27 and TRBJ2-3, with TRBD2 matching over 7 bases. Looked up from germline, CDR1 is MNHEY and CDR2 is SMNVEV (reference sequence). The J segment lost 2 bases and the V segment lost 1 base, leaving 12 bases of the junction unmatched. The CDR3 has 18 amino acids. The CDR3 DNA sequence: TGTGCCAGCAGTTTATTCCCCCAACCGGGACTAAACACAGATACGCAGTATTTT. This sequence encodes CASSLFPQPGLNTDTQYF.

In the case of this clonotype: A single base separates this from a much larger clone, so it may be a read error. The chain has TRBV6-5 and TRBJ1-2; D is possibly TRBD1 (5 bases). Germline V gene data show CDR1 as MNHEY and CDR2 as SVGAGI. Between the trimmed V and J ends, which lost 5 bases and 7 bases, there was a span of 17 bases. The CDR3 is 14 residues long. Here the CDR3 reads CASSPRGRLCGYTF. Here the CDR3 DNA reads TGTGCCAGCAGTCCGCGGGGCAGGCTCTGTGGCTACACCTTC.

The chain employs TRBV7-8 and TRBJ1-2, with D perhaps TRBD1 (5 bases). CDR1 and CDR2 (germline): SGHVS, FQNEAQ. CDR3 length: 15 amino acids. With 3 bases removed from V and 0 bases from J, the gap between germline ends came to 11 bases. The CDR3, as DNA: TGTGCCAGCAGCTTCCAGGGAGTACCTAACTATGGCTACACCTTC. It codes for CASSFQGVPNYGYTF.

CDR3 amino acids: CASRERTGSDEQFF. The CDR3 nucleotides are TGTGCCAGCAGGGAGAGGACAGGGTCGGATGAGCAGTTCTTC. This chain joins TRBV2 and TRBJ2-1; 8 bases are shared with TRBD1. The CDR3 is made up of 14 amino acids. V lost 6 bases to trimming and J lost 8 bases; unmatched junction nucleotides: 9. Germline CDR1 is SNHLY and CDR2 is FYNNEI. Together with reference TRBV2 and TRBJ2-1, the CDR3 gives the full variable domain: EPEVTQTPSHQVTQMGQEVILRCVPISNHLYFYWYRQILGQKVEFLVSFYNNEISEKSEIFDDQFSVERPDGSNFTLKIRSTKLEDSAMYFCASRERTGSDEQFFGPGTRLTVL.

A note on this clonotype: A much larger clone lies a single base off, so this may be a read error. The chain employs TRBV12-3 or TRBV12-4 and TRBJ2-5, with 11 bases matching TRBD1. The CDR3 sequence is 15 residues long. Trimming removed 5 bases from V and 11 bases from J; junction bases left unmatched: 13. CDR3 in amino acids: CASSPPDRGPGDQYF. Written as DNA, the CDR3 is TGTGCCAGCAGTCCGCCGGACAGGGGGCCGGGCGATCAGTACTTC.

This clonotype was found many times. The rearrangement joins TRBV27 to TRBJ2-4, with D maybe TRBD2 (6 bases). The germline V and J ends were trimmed by 3 bases and 3 bases, with 15 bases remaining between them. Per the germline V gene, CDR1 is MNHEY and CDR2 is SMNVEV (reference sequence). The CDR3 runs to 16 residues. In nucleotides, the CDR3 is TGTGCCAGCAGTTTGGGCAGGGACTGGGGCAAAAACATTCAGTACTTC. Its translation is CASSLGRDWGKNIQYF.

The J gene is TRBJ1-1, the V gene TRBV29-1; 9 nucleotides line up with TRBD1. CDR3 size: 14 residues. CDR1 and CDR2 from the germline V gene are SQVTM and ANQGSEA. J was trimmed by 1 base and V by 7 bases; bases with no gene match: 7. The CDR3 nucleotides are TGCAGCGGTTCGGGACAGGGACCGAACACTGAAGCTTTCTTT. This encodes CSGSGQGPNTEAFF.

This clonotype was seen repeatedly, ten times or more. The genes are TRBV7-9 and TRBJ2-7; 7 bases map to TRBD1. This CDR3 contains 13 residues. Germline V CDR1 and CDR2: SEHNR, FQNEAQ (reference sequence). V lost 5 bases to trimming and J lost 4 bases; unmatched junction nucleotides: 5. Here the CDR3 reads CASSADRLYEQYF. For the CDR3, the DNA is TGTGCCAGCAGCGCGGACAGGTTGTACGAGCAGTACTTC.

This clonotype was counted a few times. The V gene is TRBV29-1, the J gene TRBJ2-3; D may correspond to TRBD1 or TRBD2 (5 bases each). From germline, CDR1 is SQVTM and CDR2 ANQGSEA. Trimming took off 3 bases at V and 0 bases at J, with 13 bases between the two ends. This CDR3 is 15 amino acids long. CDR3 amino acids: CSVETADRSTDTQYF. DNA for the CDR3: TGCAGCGTTGAGACAGCGGACCGAAGCACAGATACGCAGTATTTT.

This clonotype was observed a handful of times. The J gene is TRBJ2-2, the V gene TRBV7-3; possible D gene TRBD1, 7 bases. Germline-derived CDR1 and CDR2 are SGHTA and FQGTGA. The CDR3 has 16 amino acids. V lost 1 base and J lost 3, with 12 bases in between. CDR3 amino acids: CASSLSSRGDTGELFF. The CDR3 DNA sequence: TGTGCCAGCAGCTTAAGTTCCAGGGGGGACACCGGGGAGCTGTTTTTT.

This clonotype has a count of ten or more. The rearrangement uses TRBV28 and TRBJ2-7; 11 positions match TRBD1. Losses at the gene ends were 6 bases for V and 6 bases for J; bases not matched to a gene: 19. The CDR3 runs 18 residues. The germline gives CDR1 MDHEN, CDR2 SYDVKM. The CDR3 DNA reads as TGTGCCAGCAGCCAGGGACAGGGGGGATTATTAGCATCTAGCGAGCAGTACTTC. Its translation is CASSQGQGGLLASSEQYF.

There are many counts of this clonotype. This rearrangement joins TRBV20-1 to TRBJ2-7; D possibly matches TRBD1 or TRBD2 (5 bases each). V dropped 6 bases and J dropped 0 bases, with 18 bases sitting between them. Germline V gene lookup returns CDR1 DFQATT and CDR2 SNEGSKA (reference sequence). This CDR3 contains 15 residues. CDR3 protein: CSASAGTANSYEQYF. The CDR3 DNA is TGCAGTGCGTCCGCCGGGACGGCCAACTCCTACGAGCAGTACTTC.